Shown below are 9 T cell receptor beta chains from a single sample sequenced in a study of vaccination effects on CD4 cells after COVID-19. Their target antigens are unknown. Measured with immunoSEQ multiplex PCR; TCRdb has only the in-frame clones, and not every one. The sample carries more than 20,000 clones, around 74% recorded once. Before sequencing, viral peptide pools were used by the ViraFEST assay to expand antigen-specific CD4+ T cells. Culture proceeded for about ten days, and CD4+ T cells were then isolated. Recipients of the vaccine had no prior SARS-CoV-2 infection and negative nucleocapsid antibodies. The sample consisted of CD4+ T cells from PBMCs cultured with HCoV-NL63 spike peptides, taken before COVID-19 vaccination. The origin of the receptors is a human donor who received a COVID-19 vaccine.

The chain combines TRBV3-1 (or the pseudogene TRBV3-2) with TRBJ1-3; no definite D call. Germline loops: CDR1 LGHDT, CDR2 YNNKEL (reference sequence). The CDR3 has 16 residues. V lost 1 base, J lost 0 bases, and 10 bases lay in between. CDR3 DNA: TGTGCCAGCAGCCAAGGGAACGGGCCCTCTGGAAACACCATATATTTT. This sequence encodes CASSQGNGPSGNTIYF.

The chain joins TRBV4-2 to TRBJ1-1, with TRBD1 matching 7 bases. CDR1 and CDR2 from the germline V gene are LGHNA and YNFKEQ. V was pared by 3 bases and J by 7 bases, with 8 bases of the junction left unmatched. This CDR3 has 14 residues. CDR3 in DNA: TGTGCCAGCAGCCAGTCAGGGGGGCAAGGTGAAGCTTTCTTT. Translated, it gives CASSQSGGQGEAFF.

The CDR3 bases are TGTGCCAGCACCATAGACAGGGAAGAGACCCAGTACTTC. Its protein is CASTIDREETQYF. This chain links TRBV7-2 with TRBJ2-5; 7 bases map to TRBD1. The V and J ends lost 7 bases and 3 bases, in that order; junction bases with no gene match: 5. There are 13 residues in the CDR3. The germline gives CDR1 SGHTA, CDR2 FQGNSA. Full variable domain (outside the CDR3, taken from reference TRBV7-2 and TRBJ2-5): GAGVSQSPSNKVTEKGKDVELRCDPISGHTALYWYRQSLGQGLEFLIYFQGNSAPDKSGLPSDRFSAERTGGSVSTLTIQRTQQEDSAVYLCASTIDREETQYFGPGTRLLVL.

V is TRBV6-1 and J is TRBJ2-7; D is uncertain. CDR1 and CDR2 (germline): MNHNS, SASEGT. The V gene lost 6 bases and the J gene lost 5 bases, with 17 bases spanning the gap. This CDR3 has 14 residues. CDR3: CASRVGPLSNEQYF. CDR3 nucleotide sequence: TGTGCCAGCAGGGTAGGCCCCCTTTCCAACGAGCAGTACTTC.

The V and J genes are TRBV27 and TRBJ2-7; D ambiguous. V was clipped by 4 bases and J by 5 bases, with 12 bases between them. The CDR3 has 13 residues. In germline, CDR1 is MNHEY, CDR2 SMNVEV (reference sequence). CDR3 loop: CASSSRTKNEQYF. The CDR3 DNA reads TGTGCCAGCAGTTCACGAACAAAAAACGAGCAGTACTTC.

The chain carries TRBV5-4 and TRBJ2-4, with TRBD1 matching over 7 bases. CDR3 length equals 16 residues. V trimming: 4 bases; J trimming: 1 base; junction bases outside the gene matches: 8. Germline V gene sequence: CDR1 SGHNT, CDR2 YYREEE (reference sequence). In DNA form, the CDR3 reads TGTGCCAGCAGCCCGCTCAAGACAGGGGCCAAAAACATTCAGTACTTC. Protein: CASSPLKTGAKNIQYF. The full variable domain, completed using reference TRBV5-4 and TRBJ2-4, is ETGVTQSPTHLIKTRGQQVTLRCSSQSGHNTVSWYQQALGQGPQFIFQYYREEENGRGNFPPRFSGLQFPNYSSELNVNALELDDSALYLCASSPLKTGAKNIQYFGAGTRLSVL.

The chain combines TRBV28 with TRBJ1-2; D is possibly TRBD1 (5 bases). V lost 2 bases and J lost 4, with 11 bases in between. This CDR3 contains 14 residues. In germline, CDR1 is MDHEN, CDR2 SYDVKM. The CDR3 loop reads CASSLGYRSYGYTF. CDR3 coding DNA: TGTGCCAGCAGTTTAGGATACAGGTCCTATGGCTACACCTTC.

The chain recombines TRBV23-1 with TRBJ2-2; D gene unclear. TRBV23-1 is designated an ORF whose function remains uncertain. V was pared by 2 bases and J by 7 bases, with 17 bases between. The CDR3 totals 16 residues. This chain's CDR3 is CASSQRPGVRLGELFF. The CDR3 region has the DNA TGCGCCAGCAGTCAAAGGCCAGGAGTACGACTCGGGGAGCTGTTTTTT.

This chain connects TRBV15 to TRBJ2-4; D call uncertain. The V gene's germline CDR1 is LNHNV and CDR2 YYDKDF (reference sequence). Trimming pared 1 base from V and 3 bases from J, leaving 16 bases between. The length of the CDR3 is 17 residues. The chain's CDR3 is CATSRAVGKVGKNIQYF. The CDR3 nucleotides read TGTGCCACCAGCAGAGCGGTAGGGAAGGTTGGCAAAAACATTCAGTACTTC.